Listed below are T cell receptor beta chains from one sample, sequenced in a study of metastatic and nonmetastatic thyroid tumors. With MiXCR, TCRdb reprocessed the PCR reads. The repertoire holds tens of thousands of clones, with 25% to 30% as singletons. The material sequenced was blood. These receptors were taken from a male donor with papillary thyroid cancer or a benign thyroid nodule (not recorded which). Some clones in this sample may be carry-over from other donors' samples. CDR3s include the opening cysteine and the closing phenylalanine or tryptophan. A D gene is named only where the DNA matches it firmly. Only part of the rows carry a size: once, few, many, or a class if the clone is expanded.

D,V,J,size,DNA,CDR3
TRBD2,TRBV12-3/TRBV12-4,TRBJ2-3,many,TGTGCCAGCACCCCGATCGCTAGCGGGGGGGCCGGCACAGATACGCAGTATTTT,CASTPIASGGAGTDTQYF
.,TRBV6-1,TRBJ2-7,many,TGTGCCAGCAAGATCCCCGGCTCCTACGAGCAGTACTTC,CASKIPGSYEQYF
TRBD2,TRBV6-2/TRBV6-3,TRBJ2-3,few,TGTGCCAGCAGTCACTCCCGACTAGCGGGAGGCACAGATACGCAGTATTTT,CASSHSRLAGGTDTQYF
.,TRBV6-2/TRBV6-3,TRBJ2-5,.,TGTGCCAGCAGAAACTGGGCGATGGAGACCCAGTACTTC,CASRNWAMETQYF
TRBD1,TRBV19,TRBJ1-5,.,TGTGCCAGTAGTCCAGTTGACAGGGGGCTTGGTCAGCCCCAGCATTTT,CASSPVDRGLGQPQHF
TRBD1,TRBV10-2,TRBJ1-2,many,TGCGCCAGCAGTCCGGGACAGAGCTTCTATGGCTACACCTTC,CASSPGQSFYGYTF
.,TRBV12-3/TRBV12-4,TRBJ2-5,once,TGTGCCAGCCTAGGGACGGGGCAAGAGACCCAGTACTTC,CASLGTGQETQYF
TRBD1,TRBV5-1,TRBJ2-5,.,TGCGCCAGCAGGGGACAGCAGGAGACCCAGTACTTC,CASRGQQETQYF
.,TRBV7-2,TRBJ2-3,.,TGTCACAGCAGCGCCAGAACTACTAGCCCGGCGCAGTATTTT,CHSSARTTSPAQYF
.,TRBV19,TRBJ1-6,few,TGTGCCAGTAGCCCTCCCGGGGACGCTTCACCCCTCCACTTT,CASSPPGDASPLHF
.,TRBV14,TRBJ2-1,many,TGTGCCAGCAGCCAACAGGGATCCTACAATGAGCAGTTCTTC,CASSQQGSYNEQFF
TRBD1,TRBV25-1,TRBJ2-7,many,TGTGCCAGCACACCGGGACAGGTGAACCACGAGCAGTACTTC,CASTPGQVNHEQYF
TRBD1,TRBV5-8,TRBJ1-5,few,TGTGCCAGCAGCTTGGGGACAGGGTATAGCAATCAGCCCCAGCATTTT,CASSLGTGYSNQPQHF